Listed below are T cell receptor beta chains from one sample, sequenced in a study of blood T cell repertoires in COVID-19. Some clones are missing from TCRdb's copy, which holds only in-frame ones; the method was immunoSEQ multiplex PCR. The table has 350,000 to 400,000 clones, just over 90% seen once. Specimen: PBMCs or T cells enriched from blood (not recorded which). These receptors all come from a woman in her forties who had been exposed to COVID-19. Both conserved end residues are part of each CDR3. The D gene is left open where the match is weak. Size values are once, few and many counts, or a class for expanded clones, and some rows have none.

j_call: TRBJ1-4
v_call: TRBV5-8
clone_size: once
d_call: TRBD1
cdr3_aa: CASSLYRGVREKLFF
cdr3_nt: TGTGCCAGCAGCTTATACAGGGGTGTTCGTGAAAAACTGTTTTTT

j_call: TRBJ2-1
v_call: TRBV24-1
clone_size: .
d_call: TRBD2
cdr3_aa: CATSDPGRANEQFF
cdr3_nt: TGTGCCACCAGTGACCCCGGGAGGGCCAATGAGCAGTTCTTC

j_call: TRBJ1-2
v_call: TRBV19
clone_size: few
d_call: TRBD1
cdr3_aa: CASRAGGGYTF
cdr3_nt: TGTGCCAGTAGGGCAGGGGGAGGCTACACCTTC

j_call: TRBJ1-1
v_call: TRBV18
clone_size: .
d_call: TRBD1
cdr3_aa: CASSPRTGFTYTEAFF
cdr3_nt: TGTGCCAGCTCACCACGGACAGGGTTTACGTACACTGAAGCTTTCTTT

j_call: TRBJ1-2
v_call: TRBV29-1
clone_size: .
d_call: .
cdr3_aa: CSITGNLYGYTF
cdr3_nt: TGCAGCATAACCGGGAATCTATATGGCTACACCTTC

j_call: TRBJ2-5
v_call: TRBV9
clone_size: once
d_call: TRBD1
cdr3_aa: CASSKDRGETQYF
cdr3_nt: TGTGCCAGCAGCAAGGACAGGGGAGAGACCCAGTACTTC

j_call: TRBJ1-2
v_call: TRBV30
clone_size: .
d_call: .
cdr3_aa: CAWSVRGGYTF
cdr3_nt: TGTGCCTGGAGTGTTAGGGGCGGCTACACCTTC

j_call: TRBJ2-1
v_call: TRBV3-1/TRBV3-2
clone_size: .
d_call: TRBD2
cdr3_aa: CASSPAGRPYNEQFF
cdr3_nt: TGTGCCAGCAGCCCAGCGGGGCGCCCCTACAATGAGCAGTTCTTC

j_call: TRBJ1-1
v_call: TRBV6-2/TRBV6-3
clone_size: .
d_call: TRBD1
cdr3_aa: CASSSGTGYTEAFF
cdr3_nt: TGTGCCAGCAGTTCAGGGACAGGGTACACTGAAGCTTTCTTT

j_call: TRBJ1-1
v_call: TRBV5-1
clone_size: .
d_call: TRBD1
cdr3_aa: CASSQGQGANTEAFF
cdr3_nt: TGCGCCAGCAGCCAAGGACAGGGGGCTAACACTGAAGCTTTCTTT

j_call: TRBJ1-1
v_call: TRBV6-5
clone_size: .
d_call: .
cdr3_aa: CASRTLGLTEAFF
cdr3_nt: TGTGCCAGCAGGACCCTGGGGCTCACTGAAGCTTTCTTT

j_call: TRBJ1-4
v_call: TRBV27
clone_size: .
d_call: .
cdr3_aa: CASRGVAGGKLFF
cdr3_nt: TGTGCCAGCAGGGGAGTAGCCGGCGGAAAACTGTTTTTT

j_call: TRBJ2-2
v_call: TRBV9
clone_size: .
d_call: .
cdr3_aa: CASSVEVAGNTGELFF
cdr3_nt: TGTGCCAGCAGCGTAGAGGTGGCAGGAAACACCGGGGAGCTGTTTTTT

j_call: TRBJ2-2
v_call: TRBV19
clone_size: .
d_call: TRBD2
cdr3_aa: CASSPWTSGNTGELFF
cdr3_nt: TGTGCCAGTAGTCCATGGACTAGCGGGAACACCGGGGAGCTGTTTTTT

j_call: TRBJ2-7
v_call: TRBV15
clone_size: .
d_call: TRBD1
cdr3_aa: CATSRELPTGSSYEQYF
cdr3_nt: TGTGCCACCAGCAGAGAGCTACCGACAGGGAGCTCCTACGAGCAGTACTTC

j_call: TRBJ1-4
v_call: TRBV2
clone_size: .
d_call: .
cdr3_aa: CASNSGPDYEKLFF
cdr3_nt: TGTGCCAGCAATAGTGGCCCGGACTATGAAAAACTGTTTTTT

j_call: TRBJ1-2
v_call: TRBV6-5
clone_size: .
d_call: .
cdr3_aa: CASKSEGGYDYGYTF
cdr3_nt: TGTGCCAGCAAAAGTGAAGGGGGTTATGACTATGGCTACACCTTC

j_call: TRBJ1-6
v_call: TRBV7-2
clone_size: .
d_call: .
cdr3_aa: CASSFGSSYNSPLHF
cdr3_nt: TGTGCCAGCAGCTTTGGCAGCTCCTATAATTCACCCCTCCACTTT

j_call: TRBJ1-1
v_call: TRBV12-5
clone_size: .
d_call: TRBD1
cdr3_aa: CASGFLQGANTEAFF
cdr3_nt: TGTGCTAGTGGTTTCCTACAGGGGGCGAACACTGAAGCTTTCTTT

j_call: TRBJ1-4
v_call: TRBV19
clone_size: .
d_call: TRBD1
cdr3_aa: CASSVRQGNANEKLFF
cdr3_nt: TGTGCCAGTAGTGTCCGACAGGGGAACGCTAATGAAAAACTGTTTTTT

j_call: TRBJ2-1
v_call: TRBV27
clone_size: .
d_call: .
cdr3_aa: CASSLEGRGQFF
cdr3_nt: TGTGCCAGCAGTTTAGAGGGAAGAGGGCAGTTCTTC

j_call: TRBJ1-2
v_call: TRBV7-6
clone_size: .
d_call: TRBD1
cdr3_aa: CASSLDRGGYGYTF
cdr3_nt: TGTGCCAGCAGCTTAGACAGGGGAGGCTATGGCTACACCTTC

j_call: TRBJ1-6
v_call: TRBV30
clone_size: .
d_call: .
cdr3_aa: CAWSKGQGNISPLHF
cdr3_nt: TGTGCCTGGAGTAAGGGGCAGGGAAATATCTCACCCCTCCACTTT

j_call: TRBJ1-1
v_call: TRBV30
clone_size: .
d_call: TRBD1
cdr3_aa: CAWSRQGTTEAFF
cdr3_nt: TGTGCCTGGAGCAGACAGGGGACCACTGAAGCTTTCTTT

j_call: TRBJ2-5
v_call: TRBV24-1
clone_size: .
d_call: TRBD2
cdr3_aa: CATSDSGFGSSGKQETQYF
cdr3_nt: TGTGCCACCAGTGATTCCGGGTTCGGGTCTAGCGGGAAGCAAGAGACCCAGTACTTC

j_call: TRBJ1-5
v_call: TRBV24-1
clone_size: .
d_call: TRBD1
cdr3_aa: CATSDSGTGLSNQPQHF
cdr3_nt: TGTGCCACCAGTGATTCCGGGACAGGACTTAGCAATCAGCCCCAGCATTTT

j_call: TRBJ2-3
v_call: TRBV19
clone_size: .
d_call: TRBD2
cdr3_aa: CASSLLAGGPTDTQYF
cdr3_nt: TGTGCCAGTAGCTTACTAGCGGGAGGGCCGACAGATACGCAGTATTTT

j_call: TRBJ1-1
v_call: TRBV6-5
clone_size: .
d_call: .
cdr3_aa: CASSQHHMNTEAFF
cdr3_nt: TGTGCCAGCAGTCAACACCACATGAACACTGAAGCTTTCTTT

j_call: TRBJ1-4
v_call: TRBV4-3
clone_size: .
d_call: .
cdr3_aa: CASSLSGSQGEKLFF
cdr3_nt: TGCGCCAGCAGCCTCTCGGGTTCTCAGGGTGAAAAACTGTTTTTT

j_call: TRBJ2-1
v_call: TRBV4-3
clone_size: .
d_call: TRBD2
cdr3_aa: CASSQEGLGFGEQFF
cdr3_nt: TGCGCCAGCAGCCAAGAGGGACTAGGGTTCGGTGAGCAGTTCTTC

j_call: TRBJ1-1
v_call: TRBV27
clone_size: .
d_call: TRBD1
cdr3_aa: CASSLAGTGPPVTEAFF
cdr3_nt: TGTGCCAGCAGTTTAGCCGGGACAGGCCCTCCAGTCACTGAAGCTTTCTTT

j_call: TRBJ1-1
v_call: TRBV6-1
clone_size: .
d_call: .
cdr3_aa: CASSEYPGNTEAFF
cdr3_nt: TGTGCCAGCAGTGAATACCCGGGGAACACTGAAGCTTTCTTT

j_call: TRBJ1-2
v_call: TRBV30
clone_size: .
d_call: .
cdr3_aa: CAWSYPGRGDGYTF
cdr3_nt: TGTGCCTGGAGTTACCCAGGGAGGGGGGATGGCTACACCTTC

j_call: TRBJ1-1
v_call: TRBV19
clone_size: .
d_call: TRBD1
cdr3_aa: CASSIGQGGSGTEAFF
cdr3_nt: TGTGCCAGTAGTATCGGTCAGGGGGGCAGTGGCACTGAAGCTTTCTTT

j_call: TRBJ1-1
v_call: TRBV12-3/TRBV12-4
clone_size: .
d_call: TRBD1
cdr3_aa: CASSTGANTEAFF
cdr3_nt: TGTGCCAGCAGTACAGGGGCCAACACTGAAGCTTTCTTT

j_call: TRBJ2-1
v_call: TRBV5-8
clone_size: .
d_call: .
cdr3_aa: CASSWQGNEQFF
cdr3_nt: TGTGCCAGCAGCTGGCAGGGGAATGAGCAGTTCTTC

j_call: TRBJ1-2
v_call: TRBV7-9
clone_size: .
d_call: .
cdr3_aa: CASSLAFRRDGYTF
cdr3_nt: TGTGCCAGCAGCTTAGCTTTTCGGCGGGATGGCTACACCTTC

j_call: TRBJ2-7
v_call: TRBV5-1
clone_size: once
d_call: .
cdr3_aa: CASSLVAGSSYEQYF
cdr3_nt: TGCGCCAGCAGCTTGGTGGCGGGGAGCTCCTACGAGCAGTACTTC

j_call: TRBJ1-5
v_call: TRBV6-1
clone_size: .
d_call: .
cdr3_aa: CASSEAAQHF
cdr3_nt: TGTGCCAGCAGTGAAGCGGCTCAGCATTTT

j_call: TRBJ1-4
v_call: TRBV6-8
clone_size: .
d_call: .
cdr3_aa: CASSFPQGGNEKLFF
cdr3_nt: TGTGCCAGCAGCTTTCCTCAGGGAGGAAATGAAAAACTGTTTTTT

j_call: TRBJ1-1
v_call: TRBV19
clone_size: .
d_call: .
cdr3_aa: CASAGTRTTEAFF
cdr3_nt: TGTGCCAGCGCCGGGACTAGAACCACTGAAGCTTTCTTT

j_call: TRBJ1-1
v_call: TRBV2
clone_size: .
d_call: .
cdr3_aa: CASSLERNTEAFF
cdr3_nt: TGTGCCAGCTCATTAGAAAGGAACACTGAAGCTTTCTTT

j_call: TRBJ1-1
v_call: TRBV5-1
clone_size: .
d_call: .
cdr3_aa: CASRPGGGEQNWAFF
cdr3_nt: TGCGCCAGCAGGCCCGGGGGAGGAGAACAAAACTGGGCTTTCTTT

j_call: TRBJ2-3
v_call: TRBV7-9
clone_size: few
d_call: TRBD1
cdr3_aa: CASERGDSTTDTQYF
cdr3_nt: TGTGCCAGTGAGAGAGGGGACAGCACCACAGATACGCAGTATTTT

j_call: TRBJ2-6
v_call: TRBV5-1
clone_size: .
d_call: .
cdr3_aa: CASSWGRTAVSGANVLTF
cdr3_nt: TGCGCCAGCAGCTGGGGCCGGACAGCAGTCTCTGGGGCCAACGTCCTGACTTTC

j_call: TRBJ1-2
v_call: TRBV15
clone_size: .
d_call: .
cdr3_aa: CATSSDRILYGYTF
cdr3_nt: TGTGCCACCAGCAGTGACAGGATCCTCTATGGCTACACCTTC

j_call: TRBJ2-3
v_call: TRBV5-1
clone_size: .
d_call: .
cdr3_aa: CASSPRRTESDTQYF
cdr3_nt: TGCGCCAGCAGCCCCCGACGGACTGAGTCCGATACGCAGTATTTT

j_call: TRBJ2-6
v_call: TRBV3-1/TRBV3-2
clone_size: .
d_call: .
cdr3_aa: CASSQDSSGANVLTF
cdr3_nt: TGTGCCAGCAGCCAAGACAGCTCTGGGGCCAACGTCCTGACTTTC

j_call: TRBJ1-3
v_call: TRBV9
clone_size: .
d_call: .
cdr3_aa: CASSPRGGIWSREPGNTIYF
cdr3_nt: TGTGCCAGCAGCCCAAGGGGGGGTATATGGTCGAGGGAACCTGGAAACACCATATATTTT

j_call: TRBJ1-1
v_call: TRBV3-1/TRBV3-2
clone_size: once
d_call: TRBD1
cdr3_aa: CASSQPKTGGPTEAFF
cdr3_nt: TGTGCCAGCAGCCAACCTAAAACAGGGGGCCCCACTGAAGCTTTCTTT

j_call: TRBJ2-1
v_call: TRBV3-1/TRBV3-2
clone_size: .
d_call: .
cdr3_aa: CASSQGGTLGTAFF
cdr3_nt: TGTGCCAGCAGCCAGGGAGGAACACTAGGCACTGCGTTCTTC

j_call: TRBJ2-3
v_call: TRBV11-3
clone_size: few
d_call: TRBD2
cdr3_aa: CASSLGLAVSTDTQYF
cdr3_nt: TGTGCCAGCAGCTTAGGGCTAGCGGTGAGCACAGATACGCAGTATTTT

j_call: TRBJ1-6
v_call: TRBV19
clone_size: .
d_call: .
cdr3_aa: CASSILATNSPLHF
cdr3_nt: TGTGCCAGTAGTATTCTGGCCACCAATTCACCCCTCCACTTT

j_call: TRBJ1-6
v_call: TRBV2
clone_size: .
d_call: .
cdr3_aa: CASSVGGYNSPLHF
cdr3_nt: TGTGCCAGCAGTGTCGGGGGTTATAATTCACCCCTCCACTTT